These 17 T cell receptor beta chains came from one sample sequenced in a study of blood T cell repertoires in COVID-19. Repertoires were generated with immunoSEQ multiplex PCR, while TCRdb's copy carries only in-frame clones and drops some. The data contain around 100,000 clones, 70% to 80% of them singletons. Sequencing was performed on peripheral blood. The receptor set was obtained from a woman in her seventies with acute or convalescent COVID-19.

The chain links TRBV10-1 to TRBJ1-6; D perhaps matches TRBD1 (5 bases). Germline lookup yields CDR1 WNHNN and CDR2 SYGVQD (reference sequence). The ends were cut back, 5 bases at V and 5 bases at J, with 10 bases in the middle. This CDR3 is 14 amino acids long. CDR3 in DNA: TGCGCCAGCAGTCCAGGGTCGGATAATTCACCCCTCCACTTT. It specifies CASSPGSDNSPLHF.

The chain carries TRBV19 and TRBJ1-1, with a weak D call TRBD1 (6 bases). V shed 4 bases and J shed 5 bases, with 14 bases lying between them. Per germline, CDR1 LNHDA and CDR2 SQIVND (reference sequence). CDR3 size: 14 residues. CDR3 nucleotide sequence: TGTGCCAGTAGTACCCAGGGGCACAGAACTGAAGCTTTCTTT. Protein sequence: CASSTQGHRTEAFF.

The chain joins TRBV6-5 to TRBJ2-4; maybe TRBD2 (6 bases). V dropped 5 bases and J dropped 0 bases, with 8 bases sitting between them. The length of the CDR3 is 14 residues. The germline V gene encodes CDR1 MNHEY and CDR2 SVGAGI. CDR3 coding DNA: TGTGCCAGCAGTCAGGGACTAGCCAAAAACATTCAGTACTTC. Translated: CASSQGLAKNIQYF.

The chain joins TRBV18 to TRBJ1-1, with D possibly being TRBD1 (5 bases). The germline CDR1 and CDR2 sequences are KGHSH and LQKENI. The CDR3 spans 17 residues. The V gene lost 3 bases and the J gene lost 1 base, with 18 bases spanning the gap. For the CDR3, the DNA is TGTGCCAGCTCACCTCTAGGAGGGGCCCTAGAGAACACTGAAGCTTTCTTT. It encodes CASSPLGGALENTEAFF.

The rearrangement links TRBV7-2 to TRBJ2-3, with D hard to call. In germline, CDR1 is SGHTA, CDR2 FQGNSA. This CDR3 is built from 12 residues. Trimming took 5 bases from V and 2 from J, leaving 5 bases between them. The CDR3 loop reads CASSPFTDTQYF. CDR3 in DNA: TGTGCCAGCAGCCCCTTCACAGATACGCAGTATTTT.

As DNA, the CDR3 is TGTGCCAGCGCAGCGACTCCGAACACCGGGGAGCTGTTTTTT. It encodes CASAATPNTGELFF. The V call is TRBV7-3, the J call TRBJ2-2, with D uncertain. This CDR3 is built from 14 residues. Trimming removed 8 bases from V and 0 bases from J, with 10 bases in between. From germline, CDR1 is SGHTA and CDR2 FQGTGA.

The chain couples TRBV30 to TRBJ1-5, with D maybe TRBD1 (6 bases). CDR1 and CDR2 from the germline V gene are GTSNPN and SVGIG (reference sequence). The CDR3 has 14 residues. V lost 3 bases and J 4 bases, leaving 13 bases between the germline ends. This chain's CDR3 is CAWSAGTPNQPQHF. DNA for the CDR3: TGTGCCTGGAGCGCCGGGACACCGAATCAGCCCCAGCATTTT.

This chain joins TRBV5-6 and TRBJ2-3, with a tentative D call TRBD2 (6 bases). The CDR3 loop spans 14 amino acids. Germline CDR1 reads SGHDT; CDR2 reads YYEEEE. V shed 4 bases and J shed 4 bases, with 13 bases lying between them. The CDR3, as DNA: TGTGCCAGCAGCCGTCCTCCGGGGGCAGATACGCAGTATTTT. This translates into CASSRPPGADTQYF.

The CDR3 nucleotides read TGTGCCAGTAGTATAGCCCGACAGGGAAGTGGCGGCTACACCTTC. Translated: CASSIARQGSGGYTF. This sequence joins TRBV19 and TRBJ1-2; 7 bases are a match to TRBD1. CDR3 size: 15 residues. After removal of 1 base from V and 8 bases from J, the junction contained 10 bases not matched to a gene. The germline V gene encodes CDR1 LNHDA and CDR2 SQIVND (reference sequence).

The chain is built from TRBV5-8 and TRBJ2-1, with 16 bases aligning to TRBD2. The germline gives CDR1 SGHTS, CDR2 YDEGEE. The CDR3 contains 17 residues. Trimming removed 3 bases from V and 4 bases from J; junction bases left unmatched: 4. The chain's CDR3 is CASSYGTSGGGYNEQFF. Here the CDR3 DNA reads TGTGCCAGCAGCTACGGGACTAGCGGGGGGGGTTACAATGAGCAGTTCTTC.

This clone showed up just once. In DNA form, the CDR3 reads TGCGCCAGCAGCAGGACAGGGGGGACTGAAGCTTTCTTT. Protein sequence: CASSRTGGTEAFF. The rearrangement joins TRBV5-1 to TRBJ1-1; 10 positions agree with TRBD1. V shed 4 bases, J shed 5 bases, and the junction held 2 bases outside the gene matches. From germline, CDR1 is SGHRS and CDR2 YFSETQ. The CDR3 consists of 13 residues.

V and J are TRBV19 and TRBJ1-1; 7 bases are shared with TRBD1. This CDR3 has 13 amino acids. The germline CDR1 and CDR2 sequences are LNHDA and SQIVND (reference sequence). V gave up 10 bases and J gave up 5 bases; unmatched junction bases: 10. The CDR3 loop is CATLGDRWTEAFF. CDR3 in DNA: TGTGCCACCCTGGGGGACAGATGGACTGAAGCTTTCTTT.

The CDR3 nucleotides are TGTGCCAGTAATCGAGGACAGCTTAATGAAAAACTGTTTTTT. Protein product: CASNRGQLNEKLFF. The chain uses TRBV19 and TRBJ1-4; a possible D gene is TRBD1 (6 bases). The V end was cut by 7 bases, the J end by 4 bases, with 13 bases between. This CDR3 has 14 amino acids. In germline, CDR1 is LNHDA, CDR2 SQIVND (reference sequence).

V is TRBV9 and J is TRBJ1-1; the D is unclear. V gave up 1 base and J gave up 3 bases, with 13 bases separating them. CDR3 length: 15 amino acids. Germline V gene data show CDR1 as SGDLS and CDR2 as YYNGEE. The CDR3 sequence is CASSVSGVGDTEAFF. DNA for the CDR3: TGTGCCAGCAGCGTATCGGGAGTTGGGGACACTGAAGCTTTCTTT.

The chain carries TRBV28 and TRBJ1-1; TRBD1 might be the D (6 bases). The CDR3 spans 14 residues. CDR1 and CDR2 from the germline V gene are MDHEN and SYDVKM. The V and J ends lost 3 bases and 6 bases respectively, with 14 bases between them. CDR3 nucleotide sequence: TGTGCCAGCAGTTTGCCCCAGACAGGCGCTGAAGCTTTCTTT. Its translation: CASSLPQTGAEAFF.

The chain has TRBV19 and TRBJ1-1, with a possible D match to TRBD1 (6 bases). The CDR3 totals 12 residues. Trimming left V 5 bases short and J 6 bases short, with 10 bases between. In germline, CDR1 is LNHDA, CDR2 SQIVND (reference sequence). CDR3 coding DNA: TGTGCCAGTAGTCCGGGACACCCTGAAGCTTTCTTT. This translates into CASSPGHPEAFF.

This rearrangement joins TRBV21-1 to TRBJ1-2. TRBV21-1 is a pseudogene. This CDR3 comprises 16 residues. The chain's CDR3 is CASSKVGGPGGYGYTF. CDR3 in DNA: TGTGCCAGCAGCAAAGTAGGGGGGCCGGGAGGATATGGCTACACCTTC.